Listed here is a single TCR beta chain. The entry originates in a study of blood T cell repertoires in COVID-19. Sequenced by immunoSEQ multiplex PCR; TCRdb stores in-frame clones only, minus some. This repertoire shows about 190,000 clones, around 86% found once; its top ten account for around 7%. The V gene's germline CDR1 is MNHEY and CDR2 SMNVEV (reference sequence). Trimming left V 3 bases short and J 5 bases short, with 2 bases between. The length of the CDR3 is 11 residues. Sample: peripheral blood. The V and J genes are TRBV27 and TRBJ2-1, with D unresolved. The TCR originated in a man aged 35-49 years with acute or convalescent COVID-19. CDR3 region: CASSFNNEQFF. CDR3 in DNA: TGTGCCAGCAGTTTCAACAATGAGCAGTTCTTC.